This T cell receptor beta chain was profiled in a study of blood T cell repertoires in COVID-19. Study details: The United States, Italy and Spain were the sources of the acute and convalescent COVID-19 samples.

Here immunoSEQ multiplex PCR was the method, and the copy in TCRdb shows in-frame clones only, minus some. Of 140,000 to 150,000 clones listed, 80% to 85% are singletons. The germline V gene encodes CDR1 MDHEN and CDR2 SYDVKM. This CDR3 contains 16 residues. V shed 6 bases and J 0 bases; nucleotides not matched to a gene: 11. The chain is built from TRBV28 and TRBJ2-7; 7 bases are shared with TRBD1. This receptor was taken from a human donor in a cohort sampled during active COVID-19. The sample taken for sequencing was peripheral blood. The CDR3 reads CASRILRDSFSYEQYF. DNA of the CDR3: TGTGCCAGCAGAATCCTCCGGGACAGTTTCTCCTACGAGCAGTACTTC. Full variable domain (rest looked up from reference TRBV28 and TRBJ2-7): DVKVTQSSRYLVKRTGEKVFLECVQDMDHENMFWYRQDPGLGLRLIYFSYDVKMKEKGDIPEGYSVSREKKERFSLILESASTNQTSMYLCASRILRDSFSYEQYFGPGTRLTVT.